The clone carrying this TCR beta chain was counted only a few times. These data originate in a study of T-cell memory formation after mild COVID-19. TCRdb redid the calling of the 5' RACE reads with MiXCR, one entry per CDR3 protein. The sample gives just over 400,000 distinct CDR3 sequences, less than 25% of which show up once; about 12% is in the top ten. Germline lookup yields CDR1 SGHDT and CDR2 YYEEEE. The CDR3 contains 14 residues. J gave up 4 bases and V 0 bases, and 3 bases lay outside the gene matches. The chain uses TRBV5-6 and TRBJ1-2, with TRBD1 matching over 7 bases. Sequenced sample: PBMCs or a T cell subset sorted from them (not recorded which). This clonotype originated in an adult woman who had mild COVID-19 (a few samples of this study predate the infection). Cell type and time point are not known. CDR3 sequence (DNA): TGTGCCAGCAGCTTGGAGGACAGGAGCTATGGCTACACCTTC. Protein sequence: CASSLEDRSYGYTF.